Listed below are T cell receptor beta chains from one sample, sequenced in a study of blood T cell repertoires in COVID-19. Libraries were prepared by immunoSEQ multiplex PCR; TCRdb keeps only in-frame clonotypes and omits some of them. Of 72,000 or so clones listed, around nine tenths were seen once; the top ten hold around 14%. The specimen was peripheral blood. The receptors derive from a woman aged 55-70 years with acute or convalescent COVID-19. Each CDR3 is given without its conserved first and last residue. The D gene is left open where the match is weak.

CDR3: ASSLSLNNEQF; J: TRBJ2-1; D: NA; length: 11; V: TRBV28
CDR3: ASSDRGDNEQF; J: TRBJ2-1; D: TRBD1; length: 11; V: TRBV7-9
CDR3: ASSIQGAYGYT; J: TRBJ1-2; D: NA; length: 11; V: TRBV19
CDR3: AWDSGQGADSNQPQH; J: TRBJ1-5; D: TRBD1; length: 15; V: TRBV30
CDR3: ASVQALNTEAF; J: TRBJ1-1; D: NA; length: 11; V: TRBV25-1
CDR3: ASSSTGTPDTQY; J: TRBJ2-3; D: TRBD1; length: 12; V: TRBV11-3
CDR3: ASSQGTAGARSYEQY; J: TRBJ2-7; D: NA; length: 15; V: TRBV14
CDR3: ASSLPGYRRSNEQF; J: TRBJ2-1; D: NA; length: 14; V: TRBV27
CDR3: ASSSREPTYEQY; J: TRBJ2-7; D: NA; length: 12; V: TRBV5-1
CDR3: ASSEYRVSNQPQH; J: TRBJ1-5; D: NA; length: 13; V: TRBV10-2
CDR3: ASSEPGSGSPLH; J: TRBJ1-6; D: NA; length: 12; V: TRBV25-1
CDR3: ASRTQRDQPQH; J: TRBJ1-5; D: NA; length: 11; V: TRBV28
CDR3: ASSVGQANTEAF; J: TRBJ1-1; D: NA; length: 12; V: TRBV9
CDR3: ASSRPDRSYEQY; J: TRBJ2-7; D: NA; length: 12; V: TRBV28
CDR3: ASSGTGGNEKLF; J: TRBJ1-4; D: TRBD1; length: 12; V: TRBV2
CDR3: ASKPHQTGMNTEAF; J: TRBJ1-1; D: TRBD1; length: 14; V: TRBV28
CDR3: ASSFGLAGGEQF; J: TRBJ2-1; D: TRBD2; length: 12; V: TRBV11-2
CDR3: ASRIDRNNEQF; J: TRBJ2-1; D: NA; length: 11; V: TRBV6-5
CDR3: ASSWEAGSVFSEQY; J: TRBJ2-7; D: TRBD2; length: 14; V: TRBV27
CDR3: ASSLPTSGGAEMH; J: TRBJ2-4; D: TRBD2; length: 13; V: TRBV13
CDR3: ASSGERGGELF; J: TRBJ2-2; D: NA; length: 11; V: TRBV19
CDR3: ASSLRGLASTDTQY; J: TRBJ2-3; D: TRBD2; length: 14; V: TRBV27
CDR3: ASSIGVGYT; J: TRBJ1-2; D: NA; length: 9; V: TRBV19